This T cell receptor beta chain was identified during a study of low-dose radiotherapy and immunotherapy resistance in tumors. Study information: A dose of 1 Gy per fraction every two weeks went to Cohort 2, totaling 13 Gy over 26 weeks.

Time point described: after trial treatment. The treatment: LDRT plus nivolumab, ipilimumab, low-dose cyclophosphamide and aspirin (RACIN trial). In the RACIN dose-escalation trial, donors got nivolumab plus ipilimumab with aspirin, cyclophosphamide and radiotherapy. TRAV and TRBV primers primed cDNA for both TCRalpha and TCRbeta. The authors amplified TCRs for about 20 PCR cycles with a constant-region primer and a V-primer adapter. TCRdb re-derived calls from the reads in MiXCR, one entry per CDR3 protein. The profile covers about 97,000 distinct CDR3 sequences, with roughly 20% appearing a single time and about 4% taken by the ten largest. Trimming took 5 bases from V and 2 from J, leaving 14 bases between them. Per the germline V gene, CDR1 is SGHTA and CDR2 is FQGNSA. The CDR3 spans 15 residues. This clonotype was seen ten or more times.

The chain couples TRBV7-2 to TRBJ2-3, with D perhaps being TRBD1 or TRBD2 (5 bases each). The starting material was PBMCs, obtained after low-dose radiotherapy plus immunotherapy. This clonotype was obtained from a male donor with prostate cancer. CDR3 sequence reads: CASSGWDGLTDTQYF. CDR3 sequence (DNA): TGTGCCAGCAGCGGTTGGGACGGGCTCACAGATACGCAGTATTTT.